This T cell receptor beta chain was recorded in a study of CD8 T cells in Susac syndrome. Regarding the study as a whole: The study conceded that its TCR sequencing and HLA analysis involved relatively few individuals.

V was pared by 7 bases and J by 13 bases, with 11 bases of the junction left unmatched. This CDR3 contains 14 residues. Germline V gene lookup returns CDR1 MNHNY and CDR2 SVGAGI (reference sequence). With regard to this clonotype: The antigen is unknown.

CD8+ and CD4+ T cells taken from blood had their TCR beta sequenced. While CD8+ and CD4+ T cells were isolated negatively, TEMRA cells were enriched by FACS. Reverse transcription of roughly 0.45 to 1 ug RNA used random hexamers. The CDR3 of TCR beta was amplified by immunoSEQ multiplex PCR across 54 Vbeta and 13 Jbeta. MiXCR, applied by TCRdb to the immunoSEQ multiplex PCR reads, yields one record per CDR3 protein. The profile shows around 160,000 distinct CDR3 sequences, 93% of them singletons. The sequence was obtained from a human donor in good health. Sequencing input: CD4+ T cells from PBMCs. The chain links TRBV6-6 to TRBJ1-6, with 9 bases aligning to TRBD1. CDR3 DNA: TGTGCCAGCACCCAGGGGACAGGGCAAAATCCCCTCCACTTT. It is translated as CASTQGTGQNPLHF.